This TCR beta chain was retrieved from a study of early T cells in non-severe SARS-CoV-2 infection. This clonotype was seen a few times. CDR3 length: 13 amino acids. Germline CDR1 reads LGHDT; CDR2 reads YNNKEL (reference sequence). V lost 6 bases and J lost 8, with 11 bases in between. In TCRdb, the 5' RACE reads were re-called with MiXCR into one record per CDR3 protein. This sample has under 100,000 distinct CDR3 sequences; roughly 9.6% occur once, and the top ten carry around 5.1%. Material: whole blood. This chain links TRBV3-1 with TRBJ1-6; D ambiguous. The receptor's source is an adult who was a healthcare worker with PCR-confirmed SARS-CoV-2 infection or an uninfected control (not recorded which). CDR3: CASREDIDSPLHF. CDR3 bases: TGTGCCAGCAGAGAAGACATAGATTCACCCCTCCACTTT. Full variable domain (outside the CDR3, taken from reference TRBV3-1 and TRBJ1-6): DTAVSQTPKYLVTQMGNDKSIKCEQNLGHDTMYWYKQDSKKFLKIMFSYNNKELIINETVPNRFSPKSPDKAHLNLHINSLELGDSAVYFCASREDIDSPLHFGNGTRLTVT.